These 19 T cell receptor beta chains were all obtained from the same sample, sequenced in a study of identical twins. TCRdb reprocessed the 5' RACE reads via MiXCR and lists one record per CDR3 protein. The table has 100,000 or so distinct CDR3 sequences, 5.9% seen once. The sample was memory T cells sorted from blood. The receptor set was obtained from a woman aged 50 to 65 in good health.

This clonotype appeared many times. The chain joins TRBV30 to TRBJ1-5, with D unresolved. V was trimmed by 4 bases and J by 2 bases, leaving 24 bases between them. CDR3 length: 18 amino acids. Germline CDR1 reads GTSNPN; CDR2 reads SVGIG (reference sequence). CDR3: CAWKGGAGRQVGNQPQHF. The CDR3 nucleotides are TGTGCCTGGAAAGGAGGAGCGGGCAGGCAGGTTGGCAATCAGCCCCAGCATTTT.

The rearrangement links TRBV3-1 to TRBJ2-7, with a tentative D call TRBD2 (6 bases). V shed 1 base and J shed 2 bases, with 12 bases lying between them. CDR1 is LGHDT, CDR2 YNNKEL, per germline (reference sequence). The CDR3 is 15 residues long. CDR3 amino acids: CASSQAGLPTYEQYF. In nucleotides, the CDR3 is TGTGCCAGCAGCCAAGCGGGACTCCCCACCTACGAGCAGTACTTC.

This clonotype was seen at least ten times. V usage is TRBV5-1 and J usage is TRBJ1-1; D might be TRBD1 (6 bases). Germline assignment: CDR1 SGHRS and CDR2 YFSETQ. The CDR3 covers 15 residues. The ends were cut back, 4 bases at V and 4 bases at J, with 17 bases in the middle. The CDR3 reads CASSGGGRGVTEAFF. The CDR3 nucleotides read TGCGCCAGCAGCGGCGGGGGCAGGGGTGTCACTGAAGCTTTCTTT.

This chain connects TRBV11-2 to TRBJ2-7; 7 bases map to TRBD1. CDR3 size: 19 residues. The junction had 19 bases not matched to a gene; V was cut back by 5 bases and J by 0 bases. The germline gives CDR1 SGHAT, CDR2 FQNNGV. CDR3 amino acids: CASSALRVGTVSSSYEQYF. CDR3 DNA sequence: TGTGCCAGCAGCGCCCTCAGGGTAGGGACAGTAAGCAGCTCCTACGAGCAGTACTTC.

CDR3 nucleotides: TGTGCCAGCAGCTGGGGGAGCGGGAGGGCCCAGTATTTT. It specifies CASSWGSGRAQYF. The chain combines TRBV7-9 with TRBJ2-3, with 10 bases that match TRBD2. With 4 bases clipped from V and 12 bases from J, the junction kept 7 bases outside the gene matches. Germline V lookup: CDR1 SEHNR, CDR2 FQNEAQ (reference sequence). The CDR3 consists of 13 residues.

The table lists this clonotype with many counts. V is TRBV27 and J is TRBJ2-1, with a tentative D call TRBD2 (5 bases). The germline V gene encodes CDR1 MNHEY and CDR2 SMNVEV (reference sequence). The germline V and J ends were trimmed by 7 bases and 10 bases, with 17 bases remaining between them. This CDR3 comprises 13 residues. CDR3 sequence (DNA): TGTGCCAGCACCCGGGCCGCTTCGGGAGAGCAGTTCTTC. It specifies CASTRAASGEQFF.

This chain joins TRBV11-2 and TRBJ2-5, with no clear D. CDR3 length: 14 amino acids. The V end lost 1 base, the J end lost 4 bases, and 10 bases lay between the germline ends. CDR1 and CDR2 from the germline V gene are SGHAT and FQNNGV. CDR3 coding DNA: TGTGCCAGCAGCTTAGTCCCAGCAGGAGAGACCCAGTACTTC. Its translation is CASSLVPAGETQYF.

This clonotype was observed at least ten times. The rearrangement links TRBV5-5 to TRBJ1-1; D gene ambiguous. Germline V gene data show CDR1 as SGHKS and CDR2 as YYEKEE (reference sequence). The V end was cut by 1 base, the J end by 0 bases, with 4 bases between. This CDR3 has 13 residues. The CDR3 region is CASSLPVNTEAFF. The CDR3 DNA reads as TGTGCCAGCAGCTTGCCCGTGAACACTGAAGCTTTCTTT.

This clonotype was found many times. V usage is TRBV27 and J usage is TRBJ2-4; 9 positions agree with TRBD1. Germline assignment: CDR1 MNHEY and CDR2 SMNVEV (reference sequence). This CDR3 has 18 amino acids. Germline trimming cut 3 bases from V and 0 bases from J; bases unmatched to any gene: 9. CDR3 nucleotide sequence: TGTGCCAGCAGTTTGGTGCCGGGACAGGGTTCAGCCAAAAACATTCAGTACTTC. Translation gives CASSLVPGQGSAKNIQYF.

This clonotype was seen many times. CDR3 region: CASSRQTEAFF. The CDR3 DNA sequence: TGTGCCAGCAGCCGGCAAACTGAAGCTTTCTTT. The V gene is TRBV7-9, the J gene TRBJ1-1, with D unresolved. This CDR3 has 11 amino acids. V lost 5 bases and J lost 5, with 6 bases in between. Germline V lookup: CDR1 SEHNR, CDR2 FQNEAQ (reference sequence).

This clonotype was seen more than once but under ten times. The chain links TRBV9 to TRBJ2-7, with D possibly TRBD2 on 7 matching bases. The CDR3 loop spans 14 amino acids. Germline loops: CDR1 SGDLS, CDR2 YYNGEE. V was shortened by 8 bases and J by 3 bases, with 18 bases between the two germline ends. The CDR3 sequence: CAREGGQLGYEQYV. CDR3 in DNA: TGTGCCAGAGAGGGGGGGCAGCTCGGCTACGAGCAGTACGTC.

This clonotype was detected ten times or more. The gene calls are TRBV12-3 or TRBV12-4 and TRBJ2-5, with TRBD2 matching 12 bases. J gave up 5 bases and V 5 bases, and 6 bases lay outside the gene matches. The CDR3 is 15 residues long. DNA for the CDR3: TGTGCCAGCAGTGTCTCGGGACTAGCGGGTGAGACCCAGTACTTC. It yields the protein CASSVSGLAGETQYF.

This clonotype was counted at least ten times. CDR3 sequence: CASSSREGLAGSGELFF. DNA for the CDR3: TGTGCCAGCAGCTCCAGAGAGGGACTAGCCGGGTCCGGGGAGCTGTTTTTT. The chain uses TRBV3-1 and TRBJ2-2, with 9 bases fitting TRBD2. The junction had 13 bases not matched to a gene; V was cut back by 5 bases and J by 6 bases. There are 17 residues in the CDR3. Germline values: CDR1 LGHDT, CDR2 YNNKEL (reference sequence).

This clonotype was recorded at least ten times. The CDR3 is CASSRGTGDGYTF. For the CDR3, the DNA is TGTGCCAGCAGCCGCGGGACAGGAGATGGCTACACCTTC. The rearrangement links TRBV7-9 to TRBJ1-2; TRBD1 aligns across 8 bases. This CDR3 spans 13 amino acids. After removal of 5 bases from V and 6 bases from J, the junction contained 5 bases not matched to a gene. The germline V gene encodes CDR1 SEHNR and CDR2 FQNEAQ (reference sequence). The complete variable domain, with remaining parts taken from reference TRBV7-9 and TRBJ1-2, reads DTGVSQNPRHKITKRGQNVTFRCDPISEHNRLYWYRQTLGQGPEFLTYFQNEAQLEKSRLLSDRFSAERPKGSFSTLEIQRTEQGDSAMYLCASSRGTGDGYTFGSGTRLTVV.

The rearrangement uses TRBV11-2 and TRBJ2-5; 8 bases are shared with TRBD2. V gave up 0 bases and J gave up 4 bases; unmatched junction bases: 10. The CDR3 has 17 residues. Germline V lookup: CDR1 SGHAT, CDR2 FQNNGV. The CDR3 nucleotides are TGTGCCAGCAGCTTAGATGGGAGCGGGAGAGGGGGAGAGACCCAGTACTTC. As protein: CASSLDGSGRGGETQYF.

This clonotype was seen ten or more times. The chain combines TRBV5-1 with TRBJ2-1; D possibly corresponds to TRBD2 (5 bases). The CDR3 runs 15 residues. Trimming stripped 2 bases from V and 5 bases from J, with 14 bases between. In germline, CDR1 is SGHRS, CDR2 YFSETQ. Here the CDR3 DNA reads TGCGCCAGCAGCTTAGTGCAGCGGAGAGACAATGAGCAGTTCTTC. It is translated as CASSLVQRRDNEQFF.

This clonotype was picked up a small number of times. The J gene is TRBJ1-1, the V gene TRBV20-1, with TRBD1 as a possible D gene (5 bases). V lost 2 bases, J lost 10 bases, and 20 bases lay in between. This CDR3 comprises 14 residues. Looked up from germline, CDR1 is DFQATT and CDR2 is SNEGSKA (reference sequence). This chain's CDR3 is CSARTTGLAMAAFF. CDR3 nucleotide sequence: TGCAGTGCTAGAACAACGGGACTCGCTATGGCAGCTTTCTTT.

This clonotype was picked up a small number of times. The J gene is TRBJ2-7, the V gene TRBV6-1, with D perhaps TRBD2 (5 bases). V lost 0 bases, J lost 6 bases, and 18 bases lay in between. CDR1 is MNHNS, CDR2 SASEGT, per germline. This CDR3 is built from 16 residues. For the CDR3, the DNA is TGTGCCAGCAGTGAAGCGGTGGGTTCGGGGTCCAGCGAGCAGTACGTC. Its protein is CASSEAVGSGSSEQYV.

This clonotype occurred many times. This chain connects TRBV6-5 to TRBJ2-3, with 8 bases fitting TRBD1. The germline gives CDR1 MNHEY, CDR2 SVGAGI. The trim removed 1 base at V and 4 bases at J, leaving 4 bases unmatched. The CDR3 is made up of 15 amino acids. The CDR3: CASSYYRQGSDTQYF. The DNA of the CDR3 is TGTGCCAGCAGTTACTACCGACAGGGGTCAGATACGCAGTATTTT.